The 7 T cell receptor beta chains reported below all come from one sample, sequenced in a study of blood T cells in healthy people across ages. With a J-beta primer mix and a sample-barcoded 5' primer, a second PCR ran roughly 6 to 11 cycles. Using its own MiXCR run on the 5' RACE reads, TCRdb lists one record per CDR3 protein. The sample consists of about 1.7 million distinct CDR3 sequences, about 28% of them appearing once. Specimen: blood. The receptor source for this set is a young woman in good health.

The CDR3, as DNA: TGCAGTGCTAGGGCTTACGGACAAGGGTACGAGCAGTACTTC. Protein: CSARAYGQGYEQYF. This chain links TRBV20-1 with TRBJ2-7; maybe TRBD1 (5 bases). The CDR3 contains 14 residues. CDR1 DFQATT and CDR2 SNEGSKA come from the germline V gene (reference sequence). The germline V and J ends were trimmed by 3 bases and 4 bases, with 16 bases remaining between them.

This clonotype has ten or more counts. This chain joins TRBV3-1 and TRBJ2-7; 10 nucleotides align to TRBD2. J lost 3 bases, V lost 3 bases, and 8 bases had no gene match. This CDR3 has 16 residues. Germline lookup yields CDR1 LGHDT and CDR2 YNNKEL (reference sequence). The CDR3 is CASSHQRGGLLYEQYF. In DNA, the CDR3 is TGTGCCAGCAGCCACCAGCGGGGGGGCCTACTCTACGAGCAGTACTTC.

The sample holds many counts of this clonotype. The J gene is TRBJ2-1, the V gene TRBV20-1; 9 bases fit TRBD2. Germline V gene lookup returns CDR1 DFQATT and CDR2 SNEGSKA (reference sequence). V was pared by 6 bases and J by 7 bases, with 16 bases of the junction left unmatched. The CDR3 contains 16 residues. The chain's CDR3 is CSASPGSGRSGNEQFF. Written as DNA, the CDR3 is TGCAGTGCAAGCCCTGGTAGCGGGAGATCGGGGAATGAGCAGTTCTTC.

This rearrangement joins TRBV29-1 to TRBJ2-1, with 7 bases matching TRBD2. Germline V gene data show CDR1 as SQVTM and CDR2 as ANQGSEA. The V gene end was trimmed by 5 bases and the J gene end by 5 bases; junction bases not matched to a gene: 9. The CDR3 consists of 14 residues. CDR3 DNA sequence: TGCAGCGTTCTTAGGCGGGAGCTGAACAATGAGCAGTTCTTC. Amino acids: CSVLRRELNNEQFF.

The table lists this clonotype with a few counts. V gene TRBV12-3 or TRBV12-4 combines with J gene TRBJ2-1; D gene ambiguous. Trimming removed 3 bases from V and 5 bases from J, with 5 bases in between. The CDR3 totals 12 residues. CDR3 coding DNA: TGTGCCAGCAGTTTTGCCAACAATGAGCAGTTCTTC. Its translation: CASSFANNEQFF.

The V and J genes are TRBV11-2 and TRBJ2-7; D is possibly TRBD1 (6 bases). Germline assignment: CDR1 SGHAT and CDR2 FQNNGV. V lost 4 bases and J lost 7, with 11 bases in between. The CDR3 extends over 12 amino acids. The CDR3 reads CASSYRVVEQYF. CDR3 sequence (DNA): TGTGCCAGCAGCTACAGGGTCGTTGAGCAGTACTTC.

The gene calls are TRBV5-1 and TRBJ2-2; 8 bases align to TRBD1. Trimming cost V 0 bases and J 0 bases; bases outside gene matches: 7. In germline, CDR1 is SGHRS, CDR2 YFSETQ. The CDR3 length is 18 residues. The CDR3 loop reads CASSLVDRGPSNTGELFF. The CDR3 DNA follows: TGCGCCAGCAGCTTGGTAGACAGGGGACCATCGAACACCGGGGAGCTGTTTTTT.